Listed here are 12 T cell receptor beta chains from one sample, sequenced in a study of synovial regulatory T cells in juvenile arthritis. Sequenced by immunoSEQ multiplex PCR; TCRdb stores in-frame clones only, minus some. The sample data list just under 10,000 clones. Sample: Treg cells from blood. Documented subset: remaining (HLA-DR-negative) circulating blood Treg cells. These receptors came from a donor aged 2-35 years with juvenile idiopathic arthritis.

The chain carries TRBV6-5 and TRBJ2-1; TCRdb outputs TRBD2, but without DNA this stays unchecked. CDR3 size: 13 residues. The DNA is unrecorded. CDR1 and CDR2 (germline): MNHEY, SVGAGI. This chain's CDR3 is CASRLAGYNEQFF.

This clone ranks as medium-sized (0.01 to 0.1%) in terms of frequency. This chain joins TRBV19 and TRBJ1-1; TCRdb designates TRBD1, a call that cannot be tested without DNA. Per the germline V gene, CDR1 is LNHDA and CDR2 is SQIVND (reference sequence). The CDR3 has 14 amino acids. No DNA accompanies this entry. CDR3: CASNGDRNRVEAFF. Full variable domain (remainder filled in from reference TRBV19 and TRBJ1-1): DGGITQSPKYLFRKEGQNVTLSCEQNLNHDAMYWYRQDPGQGLRLIYYSQIVNDFQKGDIAEGYSVSREKKESFPLTVTSAQKNPTAFYLCASNGDRNRVEAFFGQGTRLTVV.

The chain recombines TRBV18 with TRBJ2-4; no DNA is available, so the TRBD1 call from TCRdb remains unchecked. Germline CDR1 and CDR2: KGHSH and LQKENI. CDR3 length: 17 residues. No DNA appears here. CDR3 sequence reads: CASSPLRRGQAKNIQYF.

The J gene is TRBJ2-2, the V gene TRBV9; there is no DNA to check the TCRdb D call of TRBD2. The germline V gene has CDR1 SGDLS and CDR2 YYNGEE. The CDR3 sequence is 17 residues long. Only the protein is on record. CDR3 in amino acids: CASSVAGLAGGTGELFF.

CDR3 amino acids: CASSSSGTSMRANTGELFF. The V and J genes are TRBV5-1 and TRBJ2-2; the TCRdb call, TRBD2, lacks DNA for checking. Germline CDR1 is SGHRS and CDR2 is YFSETQ. This CDR3 is 19 amino acids long. The entry carries no DNA sequence.

The genes are TRBV28 and TRBJ2-7; checking the TCRdb D call of TRBD1 is not possible without DNA. This CDR3 contains 13 residues. No DNA is listed. Germline V gene data show CDR1 as MDHEN and CDR2 as SYDVKM. The CDR3 loop is CASTTSSSYEQYF.

The rearrangement uses TRBV2 and TRBJ1-1; lacking DNA, the TRBD1 call made by TCRdb goes unchecked. The CDR3 is 14 amino acids. The DNA sequence is not available. Germline V gives CDR1 SNHLY, CDR2 FYNNEI. The CDR3 protein is CASSEIQGITEAFF. The full variable domain, in which reference TRBV2 and TRBJ1-1 provide the parts outside the CDR3, is EPEVTQTPSHQVTQMGQEVILRCVPISNHLYFYWYRQILGQKVEFLVSFYNNEISEKSEIFDDQFSVERPDGSNFTLKIRSTKLEDSAMYFCASSEIQGITEAFFGQGTRLTVV.

The J gene is TRBJ1-2, the V gene TRBV30. The CDR3 has 12 residues. Nucleotide data are not available. Germline V CDR1 and CDR2: GTSNPN, SVGIG (reference sequence). The CDR3 here is CAWSVLNYGYTF.

V usage is TRBV4-1 and J usage is TRBJ2-7; TCRdb picks TRBD2, but there is no DNA to check that call. This CDR3 region has 17 residues. This entry has no DNA. CDR1 is MGHRA, CDR2 YSYEKL, per germline. CDR3 in amino acids: CASSRGGLALRGDEQYF.

This chain links TRBV18 with TRBJ2-7; without DNA, the TCRdb call of TRBD1 cannot be checked. Per germline, CDR1 KGHSH and CDR2 LQKENI. The CDR3 totals 15 residues. DNA is not on record. The CDR3 sequence: CASSPGQGISYEQYF.

The chain is built from TRBV20-1 and TRBJ2-7. This CDR3 is 10 amino acids long. The DNA is unrecorded. Germline-derived CDR1 and CDR2 are DFQATT and SNEGSKA (reference sequence). The CDR3: CSARGNEQYF.

V usage is TRBV29-1 and J usage is TRBJ2-7; TCRdb selects TRBD1, and the lack of DNA leaves this call unchecked. Germline V lookup: CDR1 SQVTM, CDR2 ANQGSEA. CDR3 length: 15 amino acids. Nucleotide data are not available. The CDR3: CSVELATGAPYEQYF.